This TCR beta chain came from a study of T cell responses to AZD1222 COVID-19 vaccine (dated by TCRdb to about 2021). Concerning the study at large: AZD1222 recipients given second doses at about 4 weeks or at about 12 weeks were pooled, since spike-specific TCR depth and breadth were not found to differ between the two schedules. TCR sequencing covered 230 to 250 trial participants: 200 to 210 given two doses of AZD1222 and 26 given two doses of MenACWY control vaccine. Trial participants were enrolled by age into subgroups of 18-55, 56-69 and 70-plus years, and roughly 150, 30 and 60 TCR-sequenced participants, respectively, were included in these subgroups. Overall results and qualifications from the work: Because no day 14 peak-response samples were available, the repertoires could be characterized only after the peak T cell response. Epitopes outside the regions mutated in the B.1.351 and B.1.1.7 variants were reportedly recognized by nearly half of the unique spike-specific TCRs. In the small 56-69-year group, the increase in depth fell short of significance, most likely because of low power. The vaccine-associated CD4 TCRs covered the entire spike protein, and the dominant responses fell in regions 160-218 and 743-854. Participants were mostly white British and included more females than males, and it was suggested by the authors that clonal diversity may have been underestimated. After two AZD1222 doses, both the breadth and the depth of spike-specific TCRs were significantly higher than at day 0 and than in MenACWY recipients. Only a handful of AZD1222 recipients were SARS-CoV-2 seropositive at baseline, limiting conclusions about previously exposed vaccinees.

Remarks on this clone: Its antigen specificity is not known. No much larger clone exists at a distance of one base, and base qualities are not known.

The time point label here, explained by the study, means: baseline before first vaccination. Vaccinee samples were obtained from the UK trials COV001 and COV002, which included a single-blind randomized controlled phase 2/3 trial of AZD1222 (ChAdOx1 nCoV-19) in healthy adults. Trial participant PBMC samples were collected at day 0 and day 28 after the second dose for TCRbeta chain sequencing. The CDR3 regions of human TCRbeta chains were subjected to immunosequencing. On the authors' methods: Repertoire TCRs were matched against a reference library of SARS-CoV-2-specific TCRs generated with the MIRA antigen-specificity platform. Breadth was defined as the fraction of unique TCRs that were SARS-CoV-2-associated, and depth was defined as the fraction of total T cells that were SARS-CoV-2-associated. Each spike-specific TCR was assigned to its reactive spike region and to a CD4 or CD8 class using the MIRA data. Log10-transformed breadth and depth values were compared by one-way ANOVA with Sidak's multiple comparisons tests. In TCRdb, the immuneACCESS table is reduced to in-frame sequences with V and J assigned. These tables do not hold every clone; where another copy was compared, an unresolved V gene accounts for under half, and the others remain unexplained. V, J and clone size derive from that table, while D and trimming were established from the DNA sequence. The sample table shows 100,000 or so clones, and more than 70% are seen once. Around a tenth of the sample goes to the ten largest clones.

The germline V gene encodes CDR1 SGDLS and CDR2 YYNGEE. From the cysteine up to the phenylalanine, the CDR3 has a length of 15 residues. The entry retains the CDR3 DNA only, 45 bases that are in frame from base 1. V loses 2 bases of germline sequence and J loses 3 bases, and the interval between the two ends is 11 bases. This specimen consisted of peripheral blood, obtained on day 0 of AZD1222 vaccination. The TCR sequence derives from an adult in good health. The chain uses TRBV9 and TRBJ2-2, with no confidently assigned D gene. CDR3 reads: CASSVFQEDTGELFF. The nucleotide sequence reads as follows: TGTGCCAGCAGCGTTTTTCAGGAAGACACCGGGGAGCTGTTTTTT.